Listed here are 20 T cell receptor beta chains from one sample, sequenced in a study of T-cell memory formation after mild COVID-19. MiXCR, run by TCRdb on the 5' RACE reads, gives a single entry per CDR3 protein. Of hundreds of thousands of distinct CDR3 sequences listed, roughly 18% are singletons. The specimen sequenced was PBMCs or a T cell subset sorted from them (not recorded which). The receptor set was obtained from an adult woman who had mild COVID-19 (a few samples of this study predate the infection). Cell type and time point are not known.

The V and J genes are TRBV19 and TRBJ1-1, with D possibly TRBD1 on 5 matching bases. Trimming pared 7 bases from V and 2 bases from J, leaving 11 bases between. CDR3 length: 13 residues. Germline V CDR1 and CDR2: LNHDA, SQIVND (reference sequence). CDR3 amino acids: CASTTTANTEAFF. The CDR3, as DNA: TGTGCCAGTACCACGACAGCCAACACTGAAGCTTTCTTT.

In this sample, this clonotype turned up a few times. One end of the junction fails to match germline, which may point to a read error. V gene TRBV7-6 combines with J gene TRBJ2-7, with D maybe TRBD1 (6 bases). CDR3 length: 14 amino acids. Germline CDR1 SGHVS, CDR2 FNYEAQ. CDR3 coding DNA: TGTGCCAGCAGCTGCGGACAGCCGTCCTGCGAGCAGTACTTC. Translated, it gives CASSCGQPSCEQYF.

This clonotype was counted between two and nine times. The rearrangement links TRBV18 to TRBJ2-7; weak D call: TRBD1 (6 bases). Trimming pared 3 bases from V and 4 bases from J, leaving 7 bases between. Germline lookup yields CDR1 KGHSH and CDR2 LQKENI. CDR3 length equals 12 residues. CDR3 nucleotides: TGTGCCAGCTCACCTGGACAGTACGAGCAGTACTTC. Its protein is CASSPGQYEQYF.

This chain joins TRBV7-9 and TRBJ2-1, with TRBD2 identical over 10 bases. CDR1 is SEHNR and CDR2 is FQNEAQ in the germline V gene (reference sequence). This CDR3 comprises 18 residues. V lost 0 bases and J lost 1; bases outside the gene matches: 6. CDR3 sequence: CASSLARLAGESYNEQFF. CDR3 bases: TGTGCCAGCAGCTTAGCGCGGCTAGCGGGAGAGTCCTACAATGAGCAGTTCTTC. The whole variable domain, filled in from reference TRBV7-9 and TRBJ2-1, reads DTGVSQNPRHKITKRGQNVTFRCDPISEHNRLYWYRQTLGQGPEFLTYFQNEAQLEKSRLLSDRFSAERPKGSFSTLEIQRTEQGDSAMYLCASSLARLAGESYNEQFFGPGTRLTVL.

This clonotype turned up a few times. The rearrangement links TRBV7-8 to TRBJ2-1; D may correspond to TRBD1 or TRBD2 (5 bases each). Trimming took off 1 base at V and 5 bases at J, with 18 bases between the two ends. This CDR3 is built from 17 residues. Germline CDR1 and CDR2: SGHVS and FQNEAQ. The DNA for the CDR3 is TGTGCCAGCAGCTTAGAGCGCAGGGTCTGGACTGACAATGAGCAGTTCTTC. Protein: CASSLERRVWTDNEQFF. The full variable domain, with the rest looked up from reference TRBV7-8 and TRBJ2-1, is GAGVSQSPRYKVAKRGQDVALRCDPISGHVSLFWYQQALGQGPEFLTYFQNEAQLDKSGLPSDRFFAERPEGSVSTLKIQRTQQEDSAVYLCASSLERRVWTDNEQFFGPGTRLTVL.

This chain links TRBV24-1 with TRBJ1-3, with D tentatively TRBD1 (5 bases). The germline V gene has CDR1 KGHDR and CDR2 SFDVKD. Deletions cut 1 base from V and 7 bases from J, with 19 bases between. The length of the CDR3 is 17 residues. The CDR3 here is CATSDFVSQGGSNTIYF. The CDR3 DNA follows: TGTGCCACCAGTGATTTCGTTTCGCAGGGTGGTAGCAACACCATATATTTT.

A remark on this clonotype: A read error may be the cause here, since a much bigger clone is one base away. The rearrangement uses TRBV5-1 and TRBJ1-1; a weak D match, TRBD1 (6 bases). CDR3 length: 13 residues. CDR1 SGHRS and CDR2 YFSETQ come from the germline V gene. This CDR3 is CASSRRGNTEAYF. The CDR3 region has the DNA TGCGCCAGCAGCCGGAGGGGGAACACTGAAGCTTACTTT.

This chain joins TRBV3-1 and TRBJ2-7; no firm D call. The germline gives CDR1 LGHDT, CDR2 YNNKEL (reference sequence). This CDR3 spans 15 amino acids. V gave up 1 base and J gave up 3 bases, with 13 bases separating them. The CDR3 reads CASSQARRLHYEQYF. In DNA, the CDR3 is TGTGCCAGCAGCCAAGCTCGCAGGTTGCACTACGAGCAGTACTTC.

The chain uses TRBV19 and TRBJ2-7, with D perhaps matching TRBD2 (6 bases). V lost 0 bases and J 1 base, leaving 7 bases between the germline ends. CDR3 size: 14 residues. The germline CDR1 and CDR2 sequences are LNHDA and SQIVND (reference sequence). The CDR3 sequence: CASSIEGGSYEQYF. CDR3 DNA: TGTGCCAGTAGTATAGAGGGGGGTTCCTACGAGCAGTACTTC.

Turning to this clonotype: One end of the junction varies from germline; a read error may be responsible. V and J are TRBV29-1 and TRBJ2-2; D is undetermined. The CDR3 totals 12 residues. The germline gives CDR1 SQVTM, CDR2 ANQGSEA. The DNA of the CDR3 is TGCAGCGTTATACGGAACACCGCGGAGCTGTTTTTT. This codes for CSVIRNTAELFF.

The sample holds many counts of this clonotype. The V call is TRBV5-4, the J call TRBJ2-3; 7 bases are a match to TRBD2. The CDR3 consists of 17 residues. Germline trimming cut 2 bases from V and 1 base from J; bases unmatched to any gene: 10. The germline V gene has CDR1 SGHNT and CDR2 YYREEE (reference sequence). The CDR3 here is CASSLAQLGGGTDTQYF. The CDR3 bases are TGTGCCAGCAGCTTAGCCCAGCTGGGAGGGGGCACAGATACGCAGTATTTT.

This clonotype was observed a few times. V and J are TRBV19 and TRBJ1-2; 7 nucleotides match TRBD1. CDR3 size: 16 residues. Trimming took 3 bases from V and 4 from J; bases not matched to a gene: 11. Germline CDR1 LNHDA, CDR2 SQIVND (reference sequence). CDR3 sequence (DNA): TGTGCCAGTAGTATCATAGACGGGACAGTCGGCTATGGCTACACCTTC. As protein: CASSIIDGTVGYGYTF.

This clonotype was seen only a few times. The chain recombines TRBV20-1 with TRBJ1-1, with 9 bases matching TRBD1. This CDR3 is 15 amino acids long. Per germline, CDR1 DFQATT and CDR2 SNEGSKA (reference sequence). Unmatched junction bases numbered 8, after V lost 3 bases and J lost 3 bases. The DNA for the CDR3 is TGCAGTGCTAGGCCCGCCGACAGGGGGGACACTGAAGCTTTCTTT. It encodes CSARPADRGDTEAFF.

This clonotype was picked up a small number of times. The V gene is TRBV7-2, the J gene TRBJ2-1; D gene unclear. Germline values: CDR1 SGHTA, CDR2 FQGNSA. V was trimmed by 0 bases and J by 7 bases, leaving 10 bases between them. The CDR3 extends over 14 amino acids. CDR3 sequence (DNA): TGTGCCAGCAGCTTAGCGCAGAGTCAAAATGAGCAGTTCTTC. It codes for CASSLAQSQNEQFF. The full variable domain, completed using reference TRBV7-2 and TRBJ2-1, is GAGVSQSPSNKVTEKGKDVELRCDPISGHTALYWYRQSLGQGLEFLIYFQGNSAPDKSGLPSDRFSAERTGGSVSTLTIQRTQQEDSAVYLCASSLAQSQNEQFFGPGTRLTVL.

The rearrangement uses TRBV5-1 and TRBJ1-5; D gene unclear. The CDR3 covers 15 residues. Germline lookup yields CDR1 SGHRS and CDR2 YFSETQ. The V gene lost 4 bases and the J gene lost 2 bases, with 13 bases spanning the gap. The CDR3: CASSPGDSGNQPQHF. For the CDR3, the DNA is TGCGCCAGCAGCCCGGGCGACTCTGGCAATCAGCCCCAGCATTTT. Full variable domain (remainder filled in from reference TRBV5-1 and TRBJ1-5): KAGVTQTPRYLIKTRGQQVTLSCSPISGHRSVSWYQQTPGQGLQFLFEYFSETQRNKGNFPGRFSGRQFSNSRSEMNVSTLELGDSALYLCASSPGDSGNQPQHFGDGTRLSIL.

This clonotype was recorded many times. The rearrangement uses TRBV7-2 and TRBJ2-1, with TRBD2 matching 13 bases. The V gene end was trimmed by 2 bases and the J gene end by 9 bases; junction bases not matched to a gene: 7. This CDR3 has 16 residues. Looked up from germline, CDR1 is SGHTA and CDR2 is FQGNSA. The CDR3 is CASSLWRTSGSGEQFF. The DNA for the CDR3 is TGTGCCAGCAGCTTATGGCGGACTAGCGGGAGTGGTGAGCAGTTCTTC.

The CDR3 DNA is TGTGCCAGCAGCGCCGGGGGCGCGGGACAGCCCCAGCATTTT. This gives the protein CASSAGGAGQPQHF. The chain carries TRBV9 and TRBJ1-5, with D tentatively TRBD1 (6 bases). The ends were cut back, 3 bases at V and 7 bases at J, with 14 bases in the middle. The CDR3 has 14 amino acids. The germline V gene encodes CDR1 SGDLS and CDR2 YYNGEE.

This chain connects TRBV18 to TRBJ2-7; D is perhaps TRBD1 (6 bases). CDR1 is KGHSH and CDR2 is LQKENI in the germline V gene. This CDR3 is 12 amino acids long. Deletions cut 5 bases from V and 4 bases from J, with 9 bases between. CDR3 amino acids: CASSWQGYEQYF. CDR3 nucleotide sequence: TGTGCCAGCTCATGGCAGGGGTACGAGCAGTACTTC.

The rearrangement uses TRBV5-1 and TRBJ1-2, with a possible D match to TRBD1 (5 bases). The V end lost 1 base, the J end lost 7 bases, and 11 bases lay between the germline ends. Germline CDR1 reads SGHRS; CDR2 reads YFSETQ. The CDR3 loop spans 13 amino acids. The CDR3 here is CASSLSDSSGYTF. The CDR3 DNA follows: TGCGCCAGCAGCTTGTCCGACAGCTCTGGCTACACCTTC.

This chain uses TRBV6-6 with TRBJ1-1, with D maybe TRBD1 (5 bases). Trimming took off 0 bases at V and 2 bases at J, with 10 bases between the two ends. From germline, CDR1 is MNHNY and CDR2 SVGAGI (reference sequence). The CDR3 totals 15 residues. The CDR3 sequence: CASSYSGRVNTEAFF. DNA for the CDR3: TGTGCCAGCAGTTACTCGGGGCGGGTAAACACTGAAGCTTTCTTT.